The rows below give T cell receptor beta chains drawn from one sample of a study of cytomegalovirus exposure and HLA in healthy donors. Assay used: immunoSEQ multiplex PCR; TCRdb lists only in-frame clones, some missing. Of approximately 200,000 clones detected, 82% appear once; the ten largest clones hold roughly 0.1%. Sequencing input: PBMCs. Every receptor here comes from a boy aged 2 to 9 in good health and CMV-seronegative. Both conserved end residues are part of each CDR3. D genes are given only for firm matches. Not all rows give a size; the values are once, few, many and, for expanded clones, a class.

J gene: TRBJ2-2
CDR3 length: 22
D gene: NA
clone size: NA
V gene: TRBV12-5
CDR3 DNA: TGTGCTAGTGGTTTGGTATACGGAGCAGGGACAGGCGGGGGAGGCCTCACCGGGGAGCTGTTTTTT
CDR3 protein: CASGLVYGAGTGGGGLTGELFF

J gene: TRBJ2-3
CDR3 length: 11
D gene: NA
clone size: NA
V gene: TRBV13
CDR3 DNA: TGTGCCAGCAGGTCTACAGATACGCAGTATTTT
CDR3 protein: CASRSTDTQYF

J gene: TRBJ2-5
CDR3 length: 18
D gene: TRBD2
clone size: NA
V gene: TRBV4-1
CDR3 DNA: TGCGCCAGCAGCCAAGAGGGTGGACTAGCGGGCCTCCAAGAGACCCAGTACTTC
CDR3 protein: CASSQEGGLAGLQETQYF

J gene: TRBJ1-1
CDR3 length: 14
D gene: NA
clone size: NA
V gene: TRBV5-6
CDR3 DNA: TGTGCCAGCAGCCCTCCTGTCGGGGTAGGAGAGGCTTTCTTT
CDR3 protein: CASSPPVGVGEAFF

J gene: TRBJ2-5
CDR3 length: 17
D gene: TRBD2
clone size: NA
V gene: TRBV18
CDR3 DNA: TGTGCCAGCTCACCATCGAGAACTAGCGGGCCCCAAGAGACCCAGTACTTC
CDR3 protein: CASSPSRTSGPQETQYF

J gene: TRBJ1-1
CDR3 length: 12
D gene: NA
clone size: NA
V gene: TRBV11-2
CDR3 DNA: TGTGCCAGCAGACGGTTGGTCACTGAAGCTTTCTTT
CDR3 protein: CASRRLVTEAFF

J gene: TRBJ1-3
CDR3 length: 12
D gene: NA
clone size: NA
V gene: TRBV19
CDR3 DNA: TGTGCCAGTACAGGACTAAGAAACACCATATATTTT
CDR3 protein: CASTGLRNTIYF

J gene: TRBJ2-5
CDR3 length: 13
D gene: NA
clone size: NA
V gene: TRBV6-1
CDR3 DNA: TGTGCCAGCAATAGGGGGTTGGAAGAGGCCCAGTACTTC
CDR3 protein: CASNRGLEEAQYF

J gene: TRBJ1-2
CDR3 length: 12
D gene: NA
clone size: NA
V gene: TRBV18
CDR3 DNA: TGTGCCAGCTCTCCCGACAGATATGGCTACACCTTC
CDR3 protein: CASSPDRYGYTF

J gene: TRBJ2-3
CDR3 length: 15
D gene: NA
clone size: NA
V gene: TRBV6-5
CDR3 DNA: TGTGCCAGCAGTTACGGCGGGACGCAAACAGATACGCAGTATTTT
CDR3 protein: CASSYGGTQTDTQYF

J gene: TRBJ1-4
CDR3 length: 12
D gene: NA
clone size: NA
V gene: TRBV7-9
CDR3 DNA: TGTGCCAGCAGCTTAGCGGCTGAAAAACTGTTTTTT
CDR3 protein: CASSLAAEKLFF

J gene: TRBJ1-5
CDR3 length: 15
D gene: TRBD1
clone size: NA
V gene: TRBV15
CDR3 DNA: TGTGCCACCAGCAAGTCGGACAGGGGGCTTCAGCCCCAGCATTTT
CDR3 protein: CATSKSDRGLQPQHF

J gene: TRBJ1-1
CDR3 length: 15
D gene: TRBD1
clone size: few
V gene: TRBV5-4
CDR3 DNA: TGTGCCAGCAGCTCGGGGAACAGGGGGTACACTGAAGCTTTCTTT
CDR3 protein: CASSSGNRGYTEAFF

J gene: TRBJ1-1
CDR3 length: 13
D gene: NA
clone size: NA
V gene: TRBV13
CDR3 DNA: TGTGCCAGCAGCTCGGACTTCTACACTGAAGCTTTCTTT
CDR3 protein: CASSSDFYTEAFF

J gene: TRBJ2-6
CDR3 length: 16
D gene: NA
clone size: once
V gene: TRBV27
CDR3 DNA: TGTGCCAGCAGCAGGGCAGGGATCTCTGGGGCCAACGTCCTGACTTTC
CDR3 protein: CASSRAGISGANVLTF

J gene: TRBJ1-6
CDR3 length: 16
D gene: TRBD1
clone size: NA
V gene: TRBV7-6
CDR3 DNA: TGTGCCAGCACTCAGAACCGGGACAGACATAATTCACCCCTCCACTTT
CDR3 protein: CASTQNRDRHNSPLHF

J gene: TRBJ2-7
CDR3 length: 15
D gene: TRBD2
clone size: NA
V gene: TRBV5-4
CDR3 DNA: TGTGCCAGCAGCTTCGACCTAGCGGTCTCCTACGAGCAGTACTTC
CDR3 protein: CASSFDLAVSYEQYF

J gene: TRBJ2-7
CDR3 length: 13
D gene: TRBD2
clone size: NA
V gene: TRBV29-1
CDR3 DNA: TGCAGCGTTATAAATAGCGGGGGCTACGAGCAGTACTTC
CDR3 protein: CSVINSGGYEQYF

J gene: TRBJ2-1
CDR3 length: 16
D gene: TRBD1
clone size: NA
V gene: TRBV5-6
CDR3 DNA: TGTGCCAGCAGCGATAGTGTACAGGGGTTCTACAATGAGCAGTTCTTC
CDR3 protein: CASSDSVQGFYNEQFF

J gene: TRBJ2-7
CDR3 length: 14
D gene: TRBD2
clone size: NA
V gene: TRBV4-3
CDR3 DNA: TGCGCCAGCAGCCCTGGACTAGTCACCTACGAGCAGTACTTC
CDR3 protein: CASSPGLVTYEQYF

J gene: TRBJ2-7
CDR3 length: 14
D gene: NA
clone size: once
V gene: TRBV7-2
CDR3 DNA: TGTGCCAGCAGCTTCGGGGGAATGAGCTACGAGCAGTACTTC
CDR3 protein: CASSFGGMSYEQYF

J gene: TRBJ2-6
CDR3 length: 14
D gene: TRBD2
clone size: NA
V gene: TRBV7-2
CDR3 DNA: TGTGCCAGCAGCCCACCGGGGGGGTTCAGCGTCCTGACTTTC
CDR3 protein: CASSPPGGFSVLTF

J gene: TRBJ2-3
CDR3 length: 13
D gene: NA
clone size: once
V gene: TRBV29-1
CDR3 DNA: TGCAGCGTTGAAAGACAGTCCACAGATACGCAGTATTTT
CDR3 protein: CSVERQSTDTQYF

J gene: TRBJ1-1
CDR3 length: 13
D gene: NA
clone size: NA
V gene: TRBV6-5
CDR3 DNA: TGTGCCAGCAGTTTCCAGGGGTCCGCTGAAGCTTTCTTT
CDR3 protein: CASSFQGSAEAFF

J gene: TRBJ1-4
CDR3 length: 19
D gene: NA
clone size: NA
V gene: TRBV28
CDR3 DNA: TGTGCCAGCAGCGGAGGGGGGAGGGGCCGCGGGCGGGCCTTCGAAAAACTGTTTTTT
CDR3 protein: CASSGGGRGRGRAFEKLFF

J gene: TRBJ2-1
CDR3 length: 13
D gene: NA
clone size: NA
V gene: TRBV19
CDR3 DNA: TGTGCCAGTAGTATCGACGGGGATAATGAGCAGTTCTTC
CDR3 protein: CASSIDGDNEQFF

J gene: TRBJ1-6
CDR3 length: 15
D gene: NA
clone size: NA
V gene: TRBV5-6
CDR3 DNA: TGTGCCAGCAGCTTAGGGGGAAACTGGAATTCACCCCTCCACTTT
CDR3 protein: CASSLGGNWNSPLHF

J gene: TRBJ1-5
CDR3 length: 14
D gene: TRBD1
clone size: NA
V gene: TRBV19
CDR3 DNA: TGTGCCAGTAGTTCAGGGGGTAGCAATCAGCCCCAGCATTTT
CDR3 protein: CASSSGGSNQPQHF

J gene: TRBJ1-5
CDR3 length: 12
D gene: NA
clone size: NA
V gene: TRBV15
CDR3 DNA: TGTGCCACCAGCAGTAGCTCGCATCCCCAGCATTTT
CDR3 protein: CATSSSSHPQHF

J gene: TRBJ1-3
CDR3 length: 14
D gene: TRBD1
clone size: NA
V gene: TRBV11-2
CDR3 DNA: TGTGCCAGCAGTCGGGACAGGGTATCGGACACCATATATTTT
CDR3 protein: CASSRDRVSDTIYF

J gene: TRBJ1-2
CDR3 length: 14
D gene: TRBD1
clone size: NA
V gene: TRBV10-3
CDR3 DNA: TGTGCCATCACCACTCCGACAGGGGGGATCGGCTACACCTTC
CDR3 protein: CAITTPTGGIGYTF

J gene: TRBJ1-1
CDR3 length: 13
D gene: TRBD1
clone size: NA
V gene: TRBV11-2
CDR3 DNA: TGTGCCAGCAGTCGGACAGGGGGGACTGAAGCTTTCTTT
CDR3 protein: CASSRTGGTEAFF

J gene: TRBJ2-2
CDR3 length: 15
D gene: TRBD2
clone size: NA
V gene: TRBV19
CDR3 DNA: TGTGCCAGTAGTATTGGAGCGGGGCTGACCGGGGAGCTGTTTTTT
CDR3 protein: CASSIGAGLTGELFF

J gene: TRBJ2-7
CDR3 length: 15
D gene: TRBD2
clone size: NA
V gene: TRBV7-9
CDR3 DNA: TGTGCCAGCAGCACAGGACTAGCGGAGAACTACGAGCAGTACTTC
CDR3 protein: CASSTGLAENYEQYF

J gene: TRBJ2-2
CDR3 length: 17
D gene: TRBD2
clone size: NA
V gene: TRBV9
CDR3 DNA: TGTGCCAGCAGCGAGCTAGCGGGGGAAATTTACACCGGGGAGCTGTTTTTT
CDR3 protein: CASSELAGEIYTGELFF

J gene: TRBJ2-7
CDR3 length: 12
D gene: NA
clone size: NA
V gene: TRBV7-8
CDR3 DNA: TGTGCCAGCAGCTTAACTCCGGGCGAGCAGTACTTC
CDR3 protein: CASSLTPGEQYF

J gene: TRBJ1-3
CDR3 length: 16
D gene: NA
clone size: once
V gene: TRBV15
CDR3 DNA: TGTGCCACCAGCAGAGAAGTCGGGATATCTGGAAACACCATATATTTT
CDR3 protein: CATSREVGISGNTIYF

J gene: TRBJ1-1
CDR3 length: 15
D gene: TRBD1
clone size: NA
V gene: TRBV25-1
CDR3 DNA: TGTGCCAGCCCTACAGGGGCCACGAGAAGCACTGAAGCTTTCTTT
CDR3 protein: CASPTGATRSTEAFF

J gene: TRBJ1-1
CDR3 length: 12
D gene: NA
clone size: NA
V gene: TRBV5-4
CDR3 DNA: TGTGCCAGCAGCGGGCAGGGGACTGAAGCTTTCTTT
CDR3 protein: CASSGQGTEAFF

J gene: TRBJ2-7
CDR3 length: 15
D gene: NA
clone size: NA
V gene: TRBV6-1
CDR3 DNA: TGTGCCAGCAGTTCTCTACCGGACAGCTCCTACGAGCAGTACTTC
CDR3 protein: CASSSLPDSSYEQYF

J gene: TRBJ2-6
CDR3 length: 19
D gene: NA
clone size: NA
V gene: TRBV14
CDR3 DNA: TGTGCCAGCAGCCAAGGGGTCAGGGCTAAGGTCTCTGGGGCCAACGTCCTGACTTTC
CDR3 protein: CASSQGVRAKVSGANVLTF

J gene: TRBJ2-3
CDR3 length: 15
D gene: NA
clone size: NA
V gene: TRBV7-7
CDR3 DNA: TGTGCTAGCAGCTTAGGCGCGGCCGAGGCAGATACGCAGTATTTT
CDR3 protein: CASSLGAAEADTQYF

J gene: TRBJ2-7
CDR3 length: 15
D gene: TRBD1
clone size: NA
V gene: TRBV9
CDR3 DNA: TGTGCCAGCAGCCCCCAGGGACAGGGTAAGGACGAGCAGTACTTC
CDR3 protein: CASSPQGQGKDEQYF

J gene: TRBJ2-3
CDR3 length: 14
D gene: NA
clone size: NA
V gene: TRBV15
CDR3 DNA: TGTGCCACCAGCCGAAACATAGAGAGGGATACGCAGTATTTT
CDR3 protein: CATSRNIERDTQYF

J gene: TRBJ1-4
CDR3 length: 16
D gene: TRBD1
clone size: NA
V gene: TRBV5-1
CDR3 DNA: TGCGCCAGCAGCCTAGGTGGGACAGGGGGCCAAGAAAAACTGTTTTTT
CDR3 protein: CASSLGGTGGQEKLFF

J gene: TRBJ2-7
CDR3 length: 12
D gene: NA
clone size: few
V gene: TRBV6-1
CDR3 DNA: TGTGCCAGCAGTCAAGGGGCTTACGAGCAGTACTTC
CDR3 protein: CASSQGAYEQYF

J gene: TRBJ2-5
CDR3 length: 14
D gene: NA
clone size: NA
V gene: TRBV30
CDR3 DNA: TGTGCCTGGAGTGTAGGGGGGGAATGGGAGACCCAGTACTTC
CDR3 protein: CAWSVGGEWETQYF

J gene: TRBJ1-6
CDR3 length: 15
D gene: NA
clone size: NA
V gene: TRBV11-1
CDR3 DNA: TGTGCCAGCAGCCCTCGACAGGTCGCGAATTCACCCCTCCACTTT
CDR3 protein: CASSPRQVANSPLHF

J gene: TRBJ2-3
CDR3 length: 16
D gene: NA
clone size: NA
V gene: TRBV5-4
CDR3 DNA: TGTGCCAGCACCGAAGGGGGAAAATACGGCACAGATACGCAGTATTTT
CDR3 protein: CASTEGGKYGTDTQYF

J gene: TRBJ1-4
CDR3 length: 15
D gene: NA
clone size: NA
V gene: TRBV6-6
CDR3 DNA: TGTGCCAGCAGTACGACCGGGGGCGGGGGGGAAAAACTGTTTTTT
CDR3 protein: CASSTTGGGGEKLFF

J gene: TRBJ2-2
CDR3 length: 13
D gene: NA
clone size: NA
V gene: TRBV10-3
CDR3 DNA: TGTGCCGCGCAAAGGGGGGGTGCCGGGGAGCTGTTTTTT
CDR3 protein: CAAQRGGAGELFF

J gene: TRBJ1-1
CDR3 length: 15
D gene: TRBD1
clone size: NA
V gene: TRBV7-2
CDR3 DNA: TGTGCCAGCAGCCCGGGACAGGGAAGACCCACTGAAGCTTTCTTT
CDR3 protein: CASSPGQGRPTEAFF

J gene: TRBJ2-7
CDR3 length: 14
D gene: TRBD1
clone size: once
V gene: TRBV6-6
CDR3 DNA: TGTGCCAGCAGTTACAGGGGGCTGACCTACGAGCAGTACTTC
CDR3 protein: CASSYRGLTYEQYF

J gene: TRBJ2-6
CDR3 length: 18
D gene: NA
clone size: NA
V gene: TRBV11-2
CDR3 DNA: TGTGCCAGCAGCTCACCAGCAGGGGAATCCTCTGGGGCCAACGTCCTGACTTTC
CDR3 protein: CASSSPAGESSGANVLTF

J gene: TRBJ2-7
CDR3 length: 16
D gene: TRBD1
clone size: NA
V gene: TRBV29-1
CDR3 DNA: TGCAGCGTTGAAACCCCGGGACAGGGGACTTCCTACGAGCAGTACTTC
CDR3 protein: CSVETPGQGTSYEQYF

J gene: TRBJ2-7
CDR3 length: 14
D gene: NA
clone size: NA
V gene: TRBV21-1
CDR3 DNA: TGTGCCAGCGGCCGGGACATTTGCTCCTACGAGCAGTACTTC
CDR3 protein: CASGRDICSYEQYF

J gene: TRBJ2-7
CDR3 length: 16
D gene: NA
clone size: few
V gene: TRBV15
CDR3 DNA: TGTGCCACCAGCAGGGCACGACTACAACTCGGCTACGAGCAGTACTTC
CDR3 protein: CATSRARLQLGYEQYF

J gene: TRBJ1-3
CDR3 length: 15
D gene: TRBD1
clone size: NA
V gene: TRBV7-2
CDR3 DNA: TGTGCCAGCAGTTTTCAGGGGGCGAGGGGAAACACCATATATTTT
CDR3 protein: CASSFQGARGNTIYF

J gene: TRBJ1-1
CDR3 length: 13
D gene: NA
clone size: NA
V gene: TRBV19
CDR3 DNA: TGTGCCAGTAGTACGCCCTTGGAGGGAGAAGCTTTCTTT
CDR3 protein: CASSTPLEGEAFF

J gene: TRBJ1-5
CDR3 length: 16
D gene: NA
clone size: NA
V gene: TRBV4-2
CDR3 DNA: TGTGCCAGCAGCCAAGATTTGGCCAGGGGAAATCAGCCCCAGCATTTT
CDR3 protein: CASSQDLARGNQPQHF